This TCR beta chain was identified in a study of OX40 agonist ivuxolimab in advanced cancers. General notes on the study: Ivuxolimab was a fully human IgG2 agonistic monoclonal antibody targeting the costimulatory receptor OX40 (CD134). Peripheral TCRbeta sequencing aimed to test whether ivuxolimab altered TCR sequence diversity and caused clonal T-cell expansion. The paper describes the monotherapy dose-escalation part (N = 52 patients) of the phase I trial of ivuxolimab. Among the roughly 54 dose-escalation patients, some 19 had hepatocellular carcinoma, approximately 15 melanoma, 9 renal cell carcinoma and 9 head and neck cancer. Intravenous ivuxolimab was administered to patients every 2 weeks at six dose levels: 0.01, 0.1, 0.3, 1.5, 3 and 10 mg/kg. A male proportion of 82.7% and a mean age of about 60 years, ranging from 23 to 79, were recorded for the dose-escalation cohort. Partial responses occurred in three dose-escalation patients, of whom one had hepatocellular carcinoma and two had cutaneous melanoma. Prior anti-PD-1, anti-PD-L1 or anti-CTLA-4 therapy was permitted, and roughly two fifths of dose-escalation patients had received checkpoint inhibitors.

This clone has a single count. Its antigen remains unidentified. No much larger clone exists at a distance of one base, and base qualities are not known. Beyond this particular receptor, the publication reports: In partial responders in the 0.1-3.0 mg/kg groups, normalized peripheral clonal expansion was found to be among the lowest, especially among CD8+ T cells. After ivuxolimab, expanded clones were on average more numerous among CD8+ T cells than among CD4+ T cells. Low levels of normalized T-cell clonal expansion were also seen in some nonresponding patients. Which antigens the clonally expanded peripheral T cells were specific for was not determined. At doses of 0.1 to 3.0 mg/kg, clonal expansion of both CD4+ and CD8+ T cells in blood was seen between baseline and week 6.

Genomic DNA was extracted from sorted cells for sequencing of the TCRbeta CDR3 region. TCRbeta CDR3 regions were sequenced using the immunoSEQ Assay. TCRdb stores this immuneACCESS table with in-frame sequences only. Part of the clones is absent; in the studies checked, under half of the shortfall reflects unresolved V genes, and no reason is known for the rest. The table for this sample lists 80,000 to 100,000 clones; 85% to 90% of them were counted only once. 0.7% to 1% of the sample goes to the ten largest clones. Including the terminal cysteine and phenylalanine, the CDR3 comprises 15 residues. The only DNA kept is the CDR3, 45 bases in frame from the first base. The junction shows trimming of 2 bases on V and 0 bases on J, plus 8 bases between the germline ends. Via the germline V gene (reference sequence), CDR1 is GTSNPN and CDR2 SVGIG. The trial excluded patients who had a history of autoimmune disease or were on systemic immunosuppression. Peripheral blood for TCR sequencing was collected from all dose cohorts at baseline, on cycle 4 day 1, and on cycle 7 day 1. Samples came from an open-label, multicenter, first-in-human phase I dose-escalation trial of ivuxolimab. Adults with locally advanced or metastatic melanoma, renal cell carcinoma, hepatocellular carcinoma or head and neck squamous cell carcinoma were enrolled in the trial. Before TCR sequencing, CD4+ and CD8+ T cells were separately sorted from peripheral blood.

This sequence originates from an adult with an advanced solid tumor such as melanoma, head and neck, liver or kidney cancer. The rearrangement joined TRBV30 to TRBJ2-6; the D gene is unclear. The sequenced sample was CD4+ or CD8+ T cells sorted from blood, obtained in a trial of the OX40 agonist ivuxolimab. This receptor carries the CDR3 CAWSTGHSGANVLTF. The sequence in DNA is TGTGCCTGGAGTACGGGCCACTCTGGGGCCAACGTCCTGACTTTC.